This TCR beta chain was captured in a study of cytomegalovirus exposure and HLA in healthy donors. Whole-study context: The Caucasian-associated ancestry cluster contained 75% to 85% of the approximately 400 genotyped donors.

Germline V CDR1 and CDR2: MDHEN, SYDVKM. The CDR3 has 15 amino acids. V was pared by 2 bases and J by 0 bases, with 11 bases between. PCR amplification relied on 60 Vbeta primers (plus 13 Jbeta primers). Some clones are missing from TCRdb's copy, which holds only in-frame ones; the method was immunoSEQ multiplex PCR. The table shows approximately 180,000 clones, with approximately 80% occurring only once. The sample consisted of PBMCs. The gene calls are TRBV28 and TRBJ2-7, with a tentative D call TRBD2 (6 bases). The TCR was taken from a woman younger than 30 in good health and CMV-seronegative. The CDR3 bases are TGTGCCAGCAGTTTAGGGGGGTTCATCTCCTACGAGCAGTACTTC. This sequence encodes CASSLGGFISYEQYF.